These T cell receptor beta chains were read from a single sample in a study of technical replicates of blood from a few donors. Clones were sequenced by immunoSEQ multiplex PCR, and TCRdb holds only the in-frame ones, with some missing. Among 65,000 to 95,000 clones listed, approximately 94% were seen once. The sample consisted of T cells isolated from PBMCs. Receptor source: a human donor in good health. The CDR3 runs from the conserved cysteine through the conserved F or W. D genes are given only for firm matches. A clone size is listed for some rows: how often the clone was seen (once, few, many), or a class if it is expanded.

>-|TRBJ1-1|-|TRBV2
CASSPGWGAFF
TGTGCCAGCAGCCCGGGGTGGGGAGCTTTCTTT
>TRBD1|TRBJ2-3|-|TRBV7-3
CASSAPGTADTQYF
TGTGCCAGCAGCGCGCCCGGGACAGCTGATACGCAGTATTTT
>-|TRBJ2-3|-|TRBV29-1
CSVQVTTDTQYF
TGCAGCGTCCAGGTAACCACAGATACGCAGTATTTT
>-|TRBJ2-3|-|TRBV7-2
CASSLEGVLAEYF
TGTGCCAGCAGCTTAGAAGGCGTCTTAGCGGAGTATTTT
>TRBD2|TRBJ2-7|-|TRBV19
CASSIPLAGYYEQYF
TGTGCCAGTAGTATACCCCTAGCGGGGTACTACGAGCAGTACTTC
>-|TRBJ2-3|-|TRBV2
CASGTGTGDTQYF
TGTGCCAGCGGAACAGGGACCGGTGATACGCAGTATTTT
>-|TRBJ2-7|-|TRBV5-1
CASSLAPGYEQYF
TGCGCCAGCAGCTTGGCCCCGGGCTACGAGCAGTACTTC
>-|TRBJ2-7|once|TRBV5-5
CASSLGILLEQYF
TGTGCCAGCAGCTTGGGCATATTACTCGAGCAGTACTTC
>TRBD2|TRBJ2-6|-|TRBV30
CAWRAVTSDLFSGANVLTF
TGTGCCTGGAGGGCCGTGACTAGCGATCTTTTCTCTGGGGCCAACGTCCTGACTTTC
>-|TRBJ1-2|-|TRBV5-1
CASSPPPLPYTF
TGCGCCAGCAGCCCCCCACCACTACCATACACCTTC
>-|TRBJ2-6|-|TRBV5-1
CASSFLEGAIGLISGANVLTF
TGCGCCAGCAGCTTCCTGGAGGGGGCAATAGGGCTTATCTCTGGGGCCAACGTCCTGACTTTC
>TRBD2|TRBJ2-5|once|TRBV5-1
CASSQGLAGRETQYF
TGCGCCAGCAGCCAGGGACTAGCGGGAAGGGAGACCCAGTACTTC
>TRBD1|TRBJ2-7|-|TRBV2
CAAQGVQRNGEQYF
TGTGCCGCGCAGGGGGTACAGCGGAACGGCGAGCAGTACTTC
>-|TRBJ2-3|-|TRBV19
CASSLRQTPGTDTQYF
TGTGCCAGTAGTCTTCGACAGACCCCGGGTACAGATACGCAGTATTTT
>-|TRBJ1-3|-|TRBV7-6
CASSLPGWDTIYF
TGTGCCAGCAGCTTACCGGGGTGGGACACCATATATTTT
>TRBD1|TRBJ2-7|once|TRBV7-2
CASSYGDSYYEQYF
TGTGCCAGCAGCTACGGGGACAGCTACTACGAGCAGTACTTC
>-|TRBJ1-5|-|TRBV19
CASSFLYKNSNQPQHF
TGTGCCAGTAGTTTCTTGTATAAAAATAGCAATCAGCCCCAGCATTTT
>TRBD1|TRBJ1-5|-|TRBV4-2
CASSHTTGNQPQHF
TGTGCCAGCAGCCATACGACAGGGAACCAGCCCCAGCATTTT
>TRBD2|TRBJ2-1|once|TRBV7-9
CASSLGVAGEANNEQFF
TGTGCCAGCAGTTTAGGGGTAGCGGGAGAGGCCAACAATGAGCAGTTCTTC
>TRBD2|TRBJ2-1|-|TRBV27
CASSIGLAGGNEQFF
TGTGCCAGCAGTATTGGTCTAGCGGGAGGGAATGAGCAGTTCTTC
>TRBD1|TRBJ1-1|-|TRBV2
CASNGQGGGRTEAFF
TGTGCCAGCAACGGACAGGGGGGTGGTAGGACTGAAGCTTTCTTT
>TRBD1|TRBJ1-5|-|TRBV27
CATSRGGVFNQPQHF
TGTGCCACCTCGCGAGGGGGCGTCTTCAATCAGCCCCAGCATTTT
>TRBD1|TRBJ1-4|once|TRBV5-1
CASSLDRGRDEKLFF
TGCGCCAGCAGCTTGGACAGGGGGCGGGATGAAAAACTGTTTTTT
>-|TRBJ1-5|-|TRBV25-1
CASSEYGEGQPQHF
TGTGCCAGCAGTGAATATGGTGAGGGACAGCCCCAGCATTTT
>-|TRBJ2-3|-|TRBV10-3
CATLSRGEGDTQYF
TGTGCCACCCTAAGCAGGGGTGAGGGAGATACGCAGTATTTT